This TCR beta chain emerged from a study of cytomegalovirus exposure and HLA in healthy donors. Details on this clone: Its antigen remains unidentified.

With V trimmed by 6 bases and J by 4 bases, 2 bases remained unmatched. Germline CDR1 SQVTM, CDR2 ANQGSEA. The length of the CDR3 is 12 residues. The PCR ran on 60 Vbeta and 13 Jbeta primers. Only in-frame clones appear in the TCRdb table, and some are missing; sequencing was by immunoSEQ multiplex PCR. The listing contains around 140,000 clones. Notes on the study in general: The authors later linked a missense DCLRE1C variant to TCR beta V- and J-gene trimming. About 87% or about 30% of the time was how often most TCR beta V segments were productive, according to an earlier analysis. Rare sequences made up most TCRs, while some public TCRs were found in many donors.

The chain links TRBV29-1 to TRBJ2-5; 10 nucleotides agree with TRBD1. What was sequenced was PBMCs. This clonotype was sampled from a woman aged 40 to 55 in good health and CMV-seronegative. The CDR3 loop reads CSVDRGRETQYF. DNA for the CDR3: TGCAGCGTCGACAGGGGGCGAGAGACCCAGTACTTC.